Detailed here is one T cell receptor beta chain. The antigen this receptor binds is unknown. Base qualities are not recorded, but no much larger clone differs from it by a single base. This sample stems from a study of T-cell reconstitution after alpha-beta-depleted transplantation in children (dated by TCRdb to about 2016). The study in broad terms: The study quantitatively tracked T-cell immune reconstitution after TCRalphabeta/CD19-depleted allogeneic hematopoietic cell transplantation in children using TCR repertoire profiling. Results and caveats for the whole study, not just this receptor: In some patients, the high TCRbeta diversity seen at day 60 was put down to recipient T cells and intrathymic progenitors that had survived conditioning. The frequencies of hyperexpanded clones fell over the following months, and after one year, T-cell counts and TCRbeta diversity were mostly attributed to newly produced T cells. The apparently early alphabetaT-cell count recovery about two months after transplant was reportedly dependent on only several hundred rapidly expanded clones derived from non-depleted graft cells.

Library creation used PCR. The run used an Illumina HiSeq 2500. Molecular barcoding was employed in the preparation of TCR libraries, with unique molecular identifiers being used to normalize TCRbeta repertoire quantification. TCRdb handled the public reads itself, with Q25 trimming in fastp and clone calling in MiXCR, and kept productive beta chains. Identical CDR3 protein sequences are pooled into one entry, listed with their most common genes and DNA. The sample table holds 700,000 to 950,000 distinct CDR3 sequences, of which around 17% were seen once. Roughly 5% of the sample is held by the ten biggest clonotypes. The intended sense of this specimen's treatment or condition label: allogeneic hematopoietic cell transplantation with graft depleted of TCRalphabeta T cells and CD19 B cells. Transplant recipients were children who received TCRalphabeta/CD19-depleted allogeneic hematopoietic cell grafts.

From the cysteine through the phenylalanine, the CDR3 covers 14 amino acids. Left in the record is the CDR3 DNA by itself, 42 bases read in frame from the first base. CDR1 MGHRA and CDR2 YSYEKL are derived from the germline V gene. The junction shows trimming of 4 bases on V and 4 bases on J, plus 13 bases between the germline ends. The chain employs TRBV4-1 and TRBJ1-2, with TRBD1 perhaps the D gene, on 6 matching bases. This sample comprised PBMCs, mostly from graft donor cells, obtained 360 days after TCRalphabeta/CD19-depleted stem cell transplant. The sequence was obtained from a male patient aged 10-17 years who had a stem cell transplant for acute lymphoblastic leukemia, so the T cells may come from the graft donor. The DNA reads TGCGCCAGCAGCCCGCCAGGAGGGGGCTATGGCTACACCTTC. It is translated as CASSPPGGGYGYTF.